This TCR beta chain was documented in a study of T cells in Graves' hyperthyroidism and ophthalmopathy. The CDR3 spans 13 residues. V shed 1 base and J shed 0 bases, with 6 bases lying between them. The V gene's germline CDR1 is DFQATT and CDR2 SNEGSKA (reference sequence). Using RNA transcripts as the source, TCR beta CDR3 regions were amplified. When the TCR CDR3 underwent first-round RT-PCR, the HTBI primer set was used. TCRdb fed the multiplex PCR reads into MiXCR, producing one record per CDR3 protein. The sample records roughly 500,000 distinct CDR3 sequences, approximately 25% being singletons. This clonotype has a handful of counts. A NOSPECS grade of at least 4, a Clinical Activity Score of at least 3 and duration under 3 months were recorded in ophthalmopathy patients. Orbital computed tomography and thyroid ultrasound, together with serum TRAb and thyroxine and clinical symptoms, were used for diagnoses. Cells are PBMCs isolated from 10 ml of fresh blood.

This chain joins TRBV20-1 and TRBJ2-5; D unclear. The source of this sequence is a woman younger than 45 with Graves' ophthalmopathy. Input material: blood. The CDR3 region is CSARVPYQETQYF. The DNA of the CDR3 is TGCAGTGCTAGAGTCCCGTACCAAGAGACCCAGTACTTC.